A selection of T cell receptor beta chains follows, all from one sample in a study of blood T cells in healthy people across ages. Using its own MiXCR run on the 5' RACE reads, TCRdb lists one record per CDR3 protein. In the table there are around 1.7 million distinct CDR3 sequences, 28% of which are singletons. The material sequenced was blood. The receptors originated from a woman aged 25 to 39 in good health. Both conserved end residues are trimmed from each CDR3. Fields, in order: V gene, J gene, CDR3 protein.

v_call: TRBV20-1
j_call: TRBJ2-7
cdr3_aa: SARGEQGAYERY

v_call: TRBV18
j_call: NA
cdr3_aa: ASSPQRLKSSYNEQY

v_call: TRBV9
j_call: TRBJ2-7
cdr3_aa: ASSVGIDPSYEQY

v_call: TRBV6-5
j_call: TRBJ1-1
cdr3_aa: ASSSTGEAF

v_call: TRBV14
j_call: TRBJ1-6
cdr3_aa: ASSQRQGKSPLH

v_call: TRBV6-6
j_call: TRBJ1-3
cdr3_aa: ASRGQGAAGNTIY

v_call: TRBV9
j_call: TRBJ2-1
cdr3_aa: ASSVFDYNEQF

v_call: TRBV7-9
j_call: TRBJ1-2
cdr3_aa: ASRYEGGYGYT

v_call: TRBV27
j_call: TRBJ2-3
cdr3_aa: ASIHSGTGVTDTQY

v_call: TRBV24-1
j_call: TRBJ2-2
cdr3_aa: ATSDAGTGGSTGELF

v_call: TRBV20-1
j_call: TRBJ2-3
cdr3_aa: SARPLDRSTDTQY

v_call: TRBV7-2
j_call: TRBJ2-5
cdr3_aa: ASSLSPQETQY